This TCR beta chain came from a study of blood T cells in healthy people across ages (dated by TCRdb to about 2015). Study-level background: In model experiments, template switching captured about one uniquely barcoded TCR beta cDNA molecule for every two T cells. Two additional independent replicas of 1 million unique cDNA reads from the same blood draw were analyzed for two donors (one aged 18 to 30 and one aged 80 or older). Donors of different ages were randomly distributed across sequencing lanes to avoid experimental bias. Age-related changes in TCR beta repertoire diversity were measured in the study by deep sequencing normalized with unique cDNA molecular identifiers. Four age groups were formed from the donors: young (average roughly 15 years), middle-aged (less than 40), aged (about 68) and long-lived (less than 85). Study-wide findings and limitations: Estimates of total diversity based on one million sequenced T cells were regarded as lower bounds and as underestimates. Because the CMV infection status of the donors was unknown, age-related changes in expanded clonotypes may potentially have been confounded. Observed TCR beta diversity correlated strongly with the percentage of naive T cells measured by flow cytometry. Compared with the aged group, more naive CD4+ T cells, fewer expanded clones and increased TCR diversity were shown by the long-lived group, suggesting age selection. Conclusive comparison of naive and antigen-experienced compartments was prevented by the profiling of bulk unsorted PBMCs. As age increased, observed TCR beta diversity per million T cells dropped in a roughly linear way, and a significant reduction was already evident by age roughly 36.

This clonotype appeared a few times. Which antigen it targets is not known. Base quality data are lacking; no much larger clone is found one base away. The CDR3 has 15 amino acids, counting the end cysteine and phenylalanine. Only the CDR3 DNA is retained, 45 bases long and in frame from the first base. V drops 3 bases and J drops 8 bases, leaving 16 bases in between. Looking up the germline V gene yields CDR1 MNHNS and CDR2 SASEGT. Donors were 35 to 40 systemically healthy Caucasian individuals from Russia aged roughly 6 to 90 years. Around 9.7 milliliters of peripheral blood were collected from each donor into EDTA-treated Vacutainer tubes. Ficoll-Paque density-gradient centrifugation was used to isolate PBMCs, with at least 7 million per sample. Trizol reagent was used to extract total RNA from PBMCs, with at least 6 micrograms per sample. For every donor, an aliquot of PBMCs went through flow cytometry to measure the percentages of naive CD45RAhigh/CD27high T cells.

The receptor library was made with 5' RACE. TCRdb records Illumina HiSeq 2500 as the sequencer. A second PCR of about 6 to 11 cycles was performed with a sample-barcoded 5' primer and a J-beta primer mix. A unique molecular identifier was introduced onto each TCR beta cDNA molecule by a template-switch 5' adaptor carrying 12 random nucleotides. At least 2.5 million CDR3-containing paired-end reads were obtained from each sample. The Mint cDNA synthesis kit, primed by a TRBC-specific oligonucleotide, was used to synthesize first-strand cDNA from all RNA. Following uracil-DNA glycosylase treatment, a first 18-cycle PCR with universal primers M1SS and BC2_uni_R was performed on all cDNA. On the study's bioinformatics: For normalization, 1 million high-quality reads, each with a distinct molecular identifier, were randomly selected from each sample. Reads with shared molecular identifiers were discarded instead of being binned into consensus sequences. MiTCR, run with a Q25 quality threshold and the strictest error-elimination algorithm, handled CDR3 identification, clonotype clustering and error correction. A nonparametric unseen species model with Euler transformation was used to estimate a lower bound on total TCR beta diversity. TCRdb reran the public reads through fastp at Q25 and MiXCR, keeping productive beta chains. Identical CDR3 proteins give one entry, which carries the most common genes and DNA. It is TCRdb's table, rather than the study itself, that gives the V and J calls and clone size. Across this sample there are 1.5 million to 1.9 million distinct CDR3 sequences, with less than 45% seen only once. Over 3.5% of the sample is held by the ten biggest clonotypes.

This chain is built from TRBV6-1 and TRBJ1-4; TRBD1 is possibly the D segment (5 matching bases). The sample consisted of blood. The TCR sequence derives from a woman aged 18-29 years in good health. The nucleotides read TGTGCCAGCAGTGACCGGACGGACAAGGGGGAAAAACTGTTTTTT. Its translation is CASSDRTDKGEKLFF.